This record looks at one T cell receptor beta chain sequence and its context. The data stem from a study of T cells in Graves' hyperthyroidism and ophthalmopathy. This CDR3 has 15 residues. V was pared by 5 bases and J by 2 bases, with 19 bases between. The germline V gene has CDR1 DFQATT and CDR2 SNEGSKA (reference sequence). Amplification yielded TCR beta CDR3 regions, with RNA transcripts as the source. During a first-round RT-PCR of the TCR CDR3, the HTBI primer set was used. TCRdb reprocessed the multiplex PCR reads via MiXCR and lists one record per CDR3 protein. This sample has nearly 750,000 distinct CDR3 sequences, with over 35% found just once.

The source of this sequence is a woman in her thirties or forties with Graves' hyperthyroidism. The material sequenced was blood. V and J are TRBV20-1 and TRBJ2-7; weak D call: TRBD2 (6 bases). The CDR3 is CSAERLVGEPYEQYF. CDR3 coding DNA: TGCAGTGCTGAACGACTAGTGGGAGAACCCTACGAGCAGTACTTC.